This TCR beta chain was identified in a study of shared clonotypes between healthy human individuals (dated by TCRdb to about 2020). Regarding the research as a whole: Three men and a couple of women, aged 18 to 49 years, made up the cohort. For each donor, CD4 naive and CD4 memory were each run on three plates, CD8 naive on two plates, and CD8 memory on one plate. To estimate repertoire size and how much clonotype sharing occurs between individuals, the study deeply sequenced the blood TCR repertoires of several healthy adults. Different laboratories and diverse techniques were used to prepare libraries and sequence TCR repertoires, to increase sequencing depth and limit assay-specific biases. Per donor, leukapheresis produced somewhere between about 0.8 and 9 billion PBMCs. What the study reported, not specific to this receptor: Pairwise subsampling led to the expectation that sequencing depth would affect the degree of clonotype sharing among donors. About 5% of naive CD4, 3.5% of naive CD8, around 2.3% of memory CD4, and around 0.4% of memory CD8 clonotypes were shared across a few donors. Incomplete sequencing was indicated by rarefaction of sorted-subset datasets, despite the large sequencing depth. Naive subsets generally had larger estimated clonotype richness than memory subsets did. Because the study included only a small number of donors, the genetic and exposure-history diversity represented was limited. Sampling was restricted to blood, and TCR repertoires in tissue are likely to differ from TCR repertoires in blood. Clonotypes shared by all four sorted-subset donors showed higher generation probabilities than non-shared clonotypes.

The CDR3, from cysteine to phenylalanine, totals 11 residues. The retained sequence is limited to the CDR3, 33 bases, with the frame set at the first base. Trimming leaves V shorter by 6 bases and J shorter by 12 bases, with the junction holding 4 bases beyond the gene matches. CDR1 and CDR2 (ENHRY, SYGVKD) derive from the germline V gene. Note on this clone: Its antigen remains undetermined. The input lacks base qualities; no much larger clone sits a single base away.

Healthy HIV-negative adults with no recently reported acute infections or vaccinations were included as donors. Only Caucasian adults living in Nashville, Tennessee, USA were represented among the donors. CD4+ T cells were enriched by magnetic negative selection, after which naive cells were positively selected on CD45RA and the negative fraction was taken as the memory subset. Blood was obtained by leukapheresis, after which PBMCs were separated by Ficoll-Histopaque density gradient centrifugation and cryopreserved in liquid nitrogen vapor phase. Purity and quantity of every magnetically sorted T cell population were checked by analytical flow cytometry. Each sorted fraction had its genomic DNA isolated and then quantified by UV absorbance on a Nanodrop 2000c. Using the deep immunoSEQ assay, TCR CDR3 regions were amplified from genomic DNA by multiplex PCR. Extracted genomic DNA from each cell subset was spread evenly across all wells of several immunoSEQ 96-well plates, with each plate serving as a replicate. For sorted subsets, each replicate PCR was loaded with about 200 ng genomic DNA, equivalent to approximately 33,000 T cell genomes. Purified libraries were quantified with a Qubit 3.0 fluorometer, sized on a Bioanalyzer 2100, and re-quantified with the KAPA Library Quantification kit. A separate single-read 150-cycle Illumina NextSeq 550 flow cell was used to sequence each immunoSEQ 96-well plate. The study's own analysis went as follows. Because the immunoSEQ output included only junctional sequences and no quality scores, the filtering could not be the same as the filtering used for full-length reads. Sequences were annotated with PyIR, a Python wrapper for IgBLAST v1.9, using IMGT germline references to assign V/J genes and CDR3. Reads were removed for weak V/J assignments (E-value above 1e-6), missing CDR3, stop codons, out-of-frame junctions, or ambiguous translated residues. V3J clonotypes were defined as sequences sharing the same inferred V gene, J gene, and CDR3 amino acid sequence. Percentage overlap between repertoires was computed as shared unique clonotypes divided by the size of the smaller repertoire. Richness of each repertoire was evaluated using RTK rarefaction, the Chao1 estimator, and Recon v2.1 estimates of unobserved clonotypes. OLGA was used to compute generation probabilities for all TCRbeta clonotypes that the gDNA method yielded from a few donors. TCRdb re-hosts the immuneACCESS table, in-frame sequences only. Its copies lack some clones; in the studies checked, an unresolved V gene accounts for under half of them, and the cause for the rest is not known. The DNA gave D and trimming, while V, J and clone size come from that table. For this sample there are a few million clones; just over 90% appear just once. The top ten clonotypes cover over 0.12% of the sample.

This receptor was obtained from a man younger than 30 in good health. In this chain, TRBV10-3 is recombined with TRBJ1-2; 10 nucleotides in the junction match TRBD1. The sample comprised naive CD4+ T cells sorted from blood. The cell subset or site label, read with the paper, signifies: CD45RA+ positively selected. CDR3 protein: CAIRGQGIDTF. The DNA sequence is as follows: TGTGCCATCAGGGGACAGGGGATAGACACCTTC.